What follows are 32 T cell receptor beta chains derived from one specimen sequenced in a study of cytomegalovirus exposure and HLA in healthy donors. The PCR ran on 60 Vbeta and 13 Jbeta primers. Sequenced by immunoSEQ multiplex PCR; TCRdb stores in-frame clones only, minus some. This table has over 80,000 clones, 60% to 80% appearing once. Sample: PBMCs. These TCRs come from a female donor in good health and CMV-seronegative.

CDR3 residues: CASSFPGNEQFF. The CDR3 coding sequence is TGTGCCAGCAGCTTCCCGGGCAATGAGCAGTTCTTC. The chain is built from TRBV7-3 and TRBJ2-1; the D is unclear. This CDR3 is built from 12 residues. Between the trimmed V and J ends, which lost 3 bases and 6 bases, there was a span of 6 bases. Germline V lookup: CDR1 SGHTA, CDR2 FQGTGA.

This chain connects TRBV28 to TRBJ1-2, with D possibly being TRBD1 (6 bases). CDR3 length: 12 amino acids. V lost 5 bases, J lost 7 bases, and 11 bases lay in between. Germline V gene sequence: CDR1 MDHEN, CDR2 SYDVKM. The CDR3 is CASSQGNLGYTF. In nucleotides, the CDR3 is TGTGCCAGCAGTCAGGGGAACCTTGGCTACACCTTC.

The rearrangement uses TRBV30 and TRBJ2-5; 10 positions agree with TRBD2. CDR3 length equals 19 residues. CDR1 and CDR2 (germline): GTSNPN, SVGIG (reference sequence). The V and J ends lost 0 bases and 2 bases, in that order; junction bases with no gene match: 15. This chain's CDR3 is CAWSVRASGGLTYQETQYF. The CDR3 nucleotides read TGTGCCTGGAGTGTACGTGCTAGCGGGGGTCTGACATATCAAGAGACCCAGTACTTC.

In this sample, this clone turned up a few times. The CDR3 coding sequence is TGTGCCAGCAGCCCAGACAGGGCCACTGAAGCTTTCTTT. It translates to CASSPDRATEAFF. This chain links TRBV16 with TRBJ1-1; 7 bases are shared with TRBD1. Losses at the gene ends were 4 bases for V and 4 bases for J; bases not matched to a gene: 3. CDR3 length: 13 amino acids. The germline V gene encodes CDR1 KGHSY and CDR2 FQNENV.

The chain is built from TRBV9 and TRBJ2-5; a possible D gene is TRBD2 (6 bases). TRBJ2-7 explains the end of the DNA better; the J call may be wrong. Germline assignment: CDR1 SGDLS and CDR2 YYNGEE. The CDR3 length is 14 residues. CDR3 nucleotides: TGTGCCAGCAGCTTAAGAGGCTGGGAGGACGAGCAGTACTTC. Residues: CASSLRGWEDEQYF.

This clone showed up just a few times. This chain joins TRBV4-3 and TRBJ1-4; 7 positions match TRBD1. The germline V gene encodes CDR1 LGHNA and CDR2 YSLEER. With V trimmed by 1 base and J by 0 bases, 11 bases remained unmatched. The CDR3 is 19 amino acids. This CDR3 reads CASSQAYQGEFATNEKLFF. DNA of the CDR3: TGCGCCAGCAGCCAAGCATACCAGGGGGAATTTGCAACTAATGAAAAACTGTTTTTT.

This clone was picked up a small number of times. The CDR3 spells CASSYSRGDQPQHF. The DNA of the CDR3 is TGTGCCAGCAGTTACTCGAGAGGAGATCAGCCCCAGCATTTT. This chain links TRBV6-5 with TRBJ1-5; unclear D gene. CDR3 length equals 14 residues. Per germline, CDR1 MNHEY and CDR2 SVGAGI. The V and J ends lost 0 bases and 5 bases respectively, with 8 bases between them.

V gene TRBV4-1 combines with J gene TRBJ2-3; 15 positions match TRBD2. This CDR3 has 19 amino acids. The trim removed 1 base at V and 0 bases at J, leaving 5 bases unmatched. Germline CDR1 and CDR2: MGHRA and YSYEKL. CDR3 DNA sequence: TGCGCCAGCAGCCAAGGGGGACTAGCGGGAGGAACTAGCACAGATACGCAGTATTTT. This codes for CASSQGGLAGGTSTDTQYF.

The rearrangement joins TRBV25-1 to TRBJ1-5; weak D call: TRBD1 (5 bases). The CDR3 has 13 residues. CDR1 is MGHDK, CDR2 SYGVNS, per germline. Trimming pared 5 bases from V and 3 bases from J, leaving 8 bases between. This CDR3 reads CASSSGYNQPQHF. Written as DNA, the CDR3 is TGTGCCAGCAGTTCAGGGTACAATCAGCCCCAGCATTTT.

This clone was recorded a few times. This chain links TRBV27 with TRBJ1-2, with D possibly TRBD1 on 6 matching bases. The germline V and J ends were trimmed by 3 bases and 3 bases, with 17 bases remaining between them. Germline CDR1 is MNHEY and CDR2 is SMNVEV (reference sequence). This CDR3 has 16 amino acids. The CDR3 DNA is TGTGCCAGCAGTTTCGTTGGGGGCGCCGGCTACTATGGCTACACCTTC. Residues: CASSFVGGAGYYGYTF.

V is TRBV7-9 and J is TRBJ1-1; D gene ambiguous. Trimming took 1 base from V and 1 from J, leaving 10 bases between them. CDR3 length equals 15 residues. Looked up from germline, CDR1 is SEHNR and CDR2 is FQNEAQ (reference sequence). As DNA, the CDR3 is TGTGCCAGCAGCTTAGTAGGCGGGCCGAACACTGAAGCTTTCTTT. It encodes CASSLVGGPNTEAFF. The full variable domain, its missing parts supplied by reference TRBV7-9 and TRBJ1-1, is DTGVSQNPRHKITKRGQNVTFRCDPISEHNRLYWYRQTLGQGPEFLTYFQNEAQLEKSRLLSDRFSAERPKGSFSTLEIQRTEQGDSAMYLCASSLVGGPNTEAFFGQGTRLTVV.

The rearrangement joins TRBV7-9 to TRBJ1-3, with D possibly being TRBD1 (5 bases). Germline V gene data show CDR1 as SEHNR and CDR2 as FQNEAQ (reference sequence). The V end lost 7 bases, the J end lost 2 bases, and 12 bases lay between the germline ends. This CDR3 has 14 amino acids. CDR3 region: CASTGGVAGNTIYF. The CDR3 region has the DNA TGTGCCAGCACGGGAGGGGTGGCTGGAAACACCATATATTTT.

The chain recombines TRBV10-3 with TRBJ1-4, with TRBD1 identical over 7 bases. V lost 7 bases to trimming and J lost 7 bases; unmatched junction nucleotides: 9. This CDR3 region has 14 residues. Germline values: CDR1 ENHRY, CDR2 SYGVKD. CDR3 sequence: CAIKGAGTGEKLFF. The CDR3 DNA follows: TGTGCCATCAAGGGGGCGGGAACGGGTGAAAAACTGTTTTTT.

V is TRBV19 and J is TRBJ2-5, with D hard to call. This CDR3 has 14 amino acids. V dropped 5 bases and J dropped 1 base, with 11 bases sitting between them. The germline gives CDR1 LNHDA, CDR2 SQIVND (reference sequence). CDR3 DNA sequence: TGTGCCAGTAGTGGGTCCGCGGCCCAAGAGACCCAGTACTTC. Its translation is CASSGSAAQETQYF.

This rearrangement joins TRBV29-1 to TRBJ2-7; D perhaps matches TRBD2 (6 bases). The CDR3 consists of 13 residues. The ends were cut back, 4 bases at V and 1 base at J, with 11 bases in the middle. The germline gives CDR1 SQVTM, CDR2 ANQGSEA. The CDR3 spells CSVASDSSYEQYF. The DNA of the CDR3 is TGCAGCGTTGCTAGCGACTCTTCCTACGAGCAGTACTTC.

V gene TRBV5-1 combines with J gene TRBJ2-1, with D perhaps TRBD2 (6 bases). This CDR3 is 14 amino acids long. Trimming left V 9 bases short and J 6 bases short, with 19 bases between. CDR1 is SGHRS, CDR2 YFSETQ, per germline. CDR3 region: CATRGTDNGNEQFF. In DNA form, the CDR3 reads TGCGCCACCCGAGGGACTGACAACGGCAATGAGCAGTTCTTC.

The chain joins TRBV27 to TRBJ2-7; 7 bases are shared with TRBD2. This CDR3 comprises 15 residues. V trimming: 2 bases; J trimming: 3 bases; junction bases outside the gene matches: 7. CDR1 and CDR2 (germline): MNHEY, SMNVEV (reference sequence). DNA for the CDR3: TGTGCCAGCAGTTTAGGATCAACTAGCGTCTACGAGCAGTACTTC. Its translation is CASSLGSTSVYEQYF.

The chain joins TRBV6-1 to TRBJ2-3, with TRBD2 matching 8 bases. V lost 4 bases and J lost 2; bases outside the gene matches: 8. Germline assignment: CDR1 MNHNS and CDR2 SASEGT. The CDR3 consists of 16 residues. In DNA, the CDR3 is TGTGCCAGCAGTGTAACTAGCGGTCGCATCACAGATACGCAGTATTTT. The encoded protein is CASSVTSGRITDTQYF.

The gene calls are TRBV27 and TRBJ2-3, with 8 positions matching TRBD2. Trimming removed 8 bases from V and 2 bases from J; junction bases left unmatched: 12. The CDR3 runs 16 residues. The germline V gene has CDR1 MNHEY and CDR2 SMNVEV (reference sequence). The CDR3 sequence: CASWISGSIPTDTQYF. DNA of the CDR3: TGTGCCAGCTGGATCAGCGGGAGTATTCCCACAGATACGCAGTATTTT.

The genes are TRBV28 and TRBJ1-5; D gene unclear. Trimming took off 5 bases at V and 1 base at J, with 9 bases between the two ends. The CDR3 loop spans 14 amino acids. CDR1 is MDHEN, CDR2 SYDVKM, per germline. The CDR3 DNA follows: TGTGCCAGCAGTCGCCGCAGGAGCAATCAGCCCCAGCATTTT. Protein sequence: CASSRRRSNQPQHF.

J is TRBJ1-5 and V is TRBV9; D not resolved. Trimming took off 0 bases at V and 0 bases at J, with 7 bases between the two ends. The CDR3 totals 15 residues. The germline V gene encodes CDR1 SGDLS and CDR2 YYNGEE. Written as DNA, the CDR3 is TGTGCCAGCAGCGTAGGGTCCAGTAGCAATCAGCCCCAGCATTTT. Encoded protein: CASSVGSSSNQPQHF.

The chain couples TRBV7-3 to TRBJ2-1; 8 bases are shared with TRBD2. CDR3 size: 15 residues. Germline-derived CDR1 and CDR2 are SGHTA and FQGTGA. V shed 5 bases, J shed 7 bases, and the junction held 10 bases outside the gene matches. The CDR3 bases are TGTGCCAGCAGCCCCTCCGGGGGGGCGCCTAATGAGCAGTTCTTC. Amino acid sequence: CASSPSGGAPNEQFF.

This chain connects TRBV7-2 to TRBJ1-2, with D maybe TRBD1 (5 bases). With 1 base removed from V and 0 bases from J, the gap between germline ends came to 9 bases. CDR3 length equals 15 residues. Germline V gene sequence: CDR1 SGHTA, CDR2 FQGNSA. The chain's CDR3 is CASSLEPGSNYGYTF. For the CDR3, the DNA is TGTGCCAGCAGCTTAGAGCCAGGGTCTAACTATGGCTACACCTTC.

The V call is TRBV7-8, the J call TRBJ2-3, with 7 bases aligning to TRBD1. There are 14 residues in the CDR3. CDR1 and CDR2 from the germline V gene are SGHVS and FQNEAQ. With 3 bases clipped from V and 6 bases from J, the junction kept 6 bases outside the gene matches. The CDR3 DNA reads as TGTGCCAGCAGCTTGGGGACAGCTGGGGATACGCAGTATTTT. Protein sequence: CASSLGTAGDTQYF.

This clone has a handful of counts. The genes are TRBV29-1 and TRBJ2-1; 10 bases agree with TRBD2. The CDR3 runs 16 residues. V gave up 0 bases and J gave up 10 bases; unmatched junction bases: 12. CDR1 and CDR2 (germline): SQVTM, ANQGSEA. CDR3 nucleotides: TGCAGCGTTGAAGATCCGCATCCGACTAGCGGGTACGAGCAGTTCTTC. It translates to CSVEDPHPTSGYEQFF.

This chain uses TRBV12-2 with TRBJ1-2. TRBV12-2 represents a pseudogene. This CDR3 is built from 13 residues. As DNA, the CDR3 is TGTGCAAGTCGCTTATCCGAGTACCGTGGCTACACCTTC. It yields the protein CASRLSEYRGYTF.

The gene calls are TRBV4-3 and TRBJ2-3; the match to TRBD2 covers 7 bases. Trimming cost V 0 bases and J 6 bases; bases outside gene matches: 9. This CDR3 spans 16 amino acids. Germline values: CDR1 LGHNA, CDR2 YSLEER. The CDR3 coding sequence is TGCGCCAGCAGCCAAGAGATCGGCGGGGGAGGGGATACGCAGTATTTT. It codes for CASSQEIGGGGDTQYF.

This rearrangement joins TRBV21-1 to TRBJ1-4; whether TRBD1, the table's D call, matches the DNA was not checked. TRBV21-1 is a pseudogene. The CDR3 has 15 amino acids. Here the CDR3 DNA reads TGTGCCAGCAGCAACCGGACAGGGGGCTCTGAAAAACTGTTTTTT. Its translation is CASSNRTGGSEKLFF.

The V gene is TRBV10-1, the J gene TRBJ2-2, with unresolved D. Germline assignment: CDR1 WNHNN and CDR2 SYGVQD (reference sequence). This CDR3 spans 13 amino acids. V lost 2 bases, J lost 4 bases, and 5 bases lay in between. CDR3 region: CASSERVTGELFF. CDR3 coding DNA: TGCGCCAGCAGTGAGAGAGTCACCGGGGAGCTGTTTTTT.

CDR3 bases: TGCAGCGTTGACCTACCAGGGGCAGAGGGCTACACCTTC. Translation gives CSVDLPGAEGYTF. The chain carries TRBV29-1 and TRBJ1-2; D might be TRBD1 (6 bases). Trimming shortened V by 3 bases and J by 8 bases, and 16 bases separated the two germline ends. From germline, CDR1 is SQVTM and CDR2 ANQGSEA. The CDR3 is 13 residues long.

This rearrangement joins TRBV7-2 to TRBJ1-1, with unresolved D. Trimming took 2 bases from V and 5 from J, leaving 15 bases between them. The CDR3 length is 15 residues. Germline-derived CDR1 and CDR2 are SGHTA and FQGNSA. CDR3 sequence reads: CASSLTLAGGTEAFF. The CDR3 region has the DNA TGTGCCAGCAGCTTAACCCTGGCGGGTGGGACTGAAGCTTTCTTT.

The rearrangement uses TRBV29-1 and TRBJ1-1; no firm D call. The CDR3 covers 14 residues. V was cut by 1 base and J by 4 bases, with 13 bases left in between. Germline assignment: CDR1 SQVTM and CDR2 ANQGSEA. DNA of the CDR3: TGCAGCGTTGAAGCCGGCGCAGAGGGCACTGAAGCTTTCTTT. Residues: CSVEAGAEGTEAFF.